The 11 T cell receptor beta chains reported below all come from one sample, sequenced in a study of blood T cell repertoires in COVID-19. Profiled with immunoSEQ multiplex PCR; TCRdb holds only in-frame clones, not every one. The table has about 260,000 clones, 70% to 90% seen once. Sequencing was done on a sample of PBMCs or T cells enriched from blood (not recorded which). These TCRs come from a woman aged 25 to 45 with acute COVID-19.

V is TRBV5-6 and J is TRBJ2-3; TRBD1 is a possible D gene (6 bases). Between the trimmed V and J ends, which lost 3 bases and 5 bases, there was a span of 19 bases. CDR3 length: 16 residues. Germline-derived CDR1 and CDR2 are SGHDT and YYEEEE. CDR3 sequence: CASSSPIGDTGDTQYF. The CDR3 nucleotides are TGTGCCAGCAGCTCACCTATAGGGGACACGGGAGATACGCAGTATTTT.

The gene calls are TRBV13 and TRBJ2-5, with D perhaps TRBD2 (5 bases). The germline V gene encodes CDR1 PRHDT and CDR2 FYEKMQ (reference sequence). V dropped 8 bases and J dropped 2 bases, with 12 bases sitting between them. This CDR3 spans 13 amino acids. This CDR3 reads CASRPRGQETQYF. The CDR3 region has the DNA TGTGCCAGCCGCCCTCGGGGACAAGAGACCCAGTACTTC.

This chain links TRBV10-3 with TRBJ2-1, with 8 bases fitting TRBD2. CDR1 ENHRY and CDR2 SYGVKD come from the germline V gene. V shed 3 bases and J 6 bases; nucleotides not matched to a gene: 7. This CDR3 is built from 15 residues. This CDR3 is CAISEPGLGSNEQFF. In DNA form, the CDR3 reads TGTGCCATCAGTGAACCGGGACTAGGCTCCAATGAGCAGTTCTTC.

The chain links TRBV25-1 to TRBJ2-7; 11 positions agree with TRBD1. CDR3 length: 15 residues. The trim removed 4 bases at V and 2 bases at J, leaving 4 bases unmatched. Germline-derived CDR1 and CDR2 are MGHDK and SYGVNS. The CDR3 region is CASSGDRGVAYEQYF. In nucleotides, the CDR3 is TGTGCCAGCAGTGGGGACAGGGGGGTGGCCTACGAGCAGTACTTC.

The chain recombines TRBV24-1 with TRBJ2-1; D is perhaps TRBD1 (5 bases). The germline CDR1 and CDR2 sequences are KGHDR and SFDVKD. Trimming cost V 4 bases and J 4 bases, with 10 bases left between them. CDR3 length: 14 residues. CDR3 residues: CATSEGDLYNEQFF. The CDR3 region has the DNA TGTGCCACCAGTGAAGGGGATCTATACAATGAGCAGTTCTTC.

J is TRBJ2-1 and V is TRBV7-9; perhaps TRBD2 as D (5 bases). The CDR3 runs 15 residues. V was cut by 1 base and J by 0 bases, with 7 bases left in between. The germline CDR1 and CDR2 sequences are SEHNR and FQNEAQ (reference sequence). CDR3 in amino acids: CASSLDGSSYNEQFF. CDR3 sequence (DNA): TGTGCCAGCAGCTTAGATGGGAGCTCCTACAATGAGCAGTTCTTC.

The chain carries TRBV7-6 and TRBJ2-1, with a tentative D call TRBD1 (6 bases). The V end lost 6 bases, the J end lost 5 bases, and 11 bases lay between the germline ends. From germline, CDR1 is SGHVS and CDR2 FNYEAQ. The CDR3 consists of 13 residues. CDR3 bases: TGTGCCAGCAGACAGGGTTCCGACAATGAGCAGTTCTTC. Its translation: CASRQGSDNEQFF.

The genes are TRBV4-3 and TRBJ2-3, with TRBD2 matching over 7 bases. The germline V gene encodes CDR1 LGHNA and CDR2 YSLEER. The CDR3 runs to 18 residues. V lost 1 base and J lost 2; bases outside the gene matches: 12. The CDR3 sequence is CASSQGIDSGSLTDTQYF. CDR3 bases: TGCGCCAGCAGCCAAGGAATAGATAGCGGGTCTCTCACAGATACGCAGTATTTT.

This chain uses TRBV24-1 with TRBJ1-5; weak D call: TRBD1 (5 bases). The germline V gene encodes CDR1 KGHDR and CDR2 SFDVKD. V shed 4 bases and J shed 4 bases, with 16 bases lying between them. The CDR3 extends over 16 amino acids. CDR3 loop: CATSDKRGADNQPQHF. The DNA for the CDR3 is TGTGCCACCAGTGACAAGCGCGGGGCAGATAATCAGCCCCAGCATTTT.

The J gene is TRBJ2-1, the V gene TRBV24-1; 9 bases are shared with TRBD2. Germline CDR1 reads KGHDR; CDR2 reads SFDVKD. CDR3 length: 16 residues. J was trimmed by 4 bases and V by 3 bases; bases with no gene match: 6. The chain's CDR3 is CATSDRLAAGYNEQFF. The DNA of the CDR3 is TGTGCCACCAGTGATCGACTAGCGGCCGGTTACAATGAGCAGTTCTTC.

The chain carries TRBV3-1 (or the pseudogene TRBV3-2) and TRBJ2-4, with TRBD2 identical over 7 bases. In germline, CDR1 is LGHDT, CDR2 YNNKEL (reference sequence). V shed 1 base and J 4 bases; nucleotides not matched to a gene: 7. The CDR3 runs 16 residues. CDR3 nucleotide sequence: TGTGCCAGCAGCCAAGCTGAACGGGGAGGGAAAAACATTCAGTACTTC. Its protein is CASSQAERGGKNIQYF.